This entry features one T cell receptor (beta chain) sequence. No cognate antigen has been identified for it. No much larger clone exists at a distance of one base, and base qualities are not known. Patients with autoimmune disease history or receiving systemic immunosuppression were excluded from the trial. Peripheral blood for TCR sequencing was drawn from every dose cohort at baseline, at cycle 4 day 1 and at cycle 7 day 1. The samples were taken from a phase I, first-in-human, multicenter, open-label dose-escalation trial of ivuxolimab. Adults with locally advanced or metastatic head and neck squamous cell, hepatocellular, melanoma or renal cell carcinoma were enrolled in the trial. Before TCR sequencing, CD4+ and CD8+ T cells were separately sorted from peripheral blood. Genomic DNA was isolated from the sorted cells so that the TCRbeta CDR3 region could be sequenced. TCRbeta CDR3 regions were sequenced using the immunoSEQ Assay. Sourced from immuneACCESS, this table was stored by TCRdb with only in-frame sequences that have V and J called. A share of the clones is absent; for the studies checked, an unresolved V gene accounts for under half, and the remainder has no known explanation. The sample has tens of thousands of clones on record, approximately 91% of them singletons. The ten largest clones capture approximately 7% of the sample.

The sample belongs to a study of OX40 agonist ivuxolimab in advanced cancers. For the wider study: Ivuxolimab, which targeted the costimulatory receptor OX40 (CD134), was an agonistic, fully human IgG2 monoclonal antibody. Intravenous ivuxolimab was administered to patients every 2 weeks at six dose levels: 0.01, 0.1, 0.3, 1.5, 3 and 10 mg/kg. Among the approximately 50 dose-escalation patients, some 19 had hepatocellular carcinoma, 15 or so melanoma, 9 renal cell carcinoma and 9 head and neck cancer. A male proportion of approximately 83% and a mean age of roughly 58 years, ranging from roughly 23 to 85, were recorded for the dose-escalation cohort. Patients were allowed to have had prior anti-PD-1, anti-PD-L1 or anti-CTLA-4 therapy, and approximately 40% of the dose-escalation patients had previously received checkpoint inhibitors. Partial responses occurred in three dose-escalation patients, of whom one had hepatocellular carcinoma and two had cutaneous melanoma. Peripheral TCRbeta sequencing was intended to test whether TCR sequence diversity was altered and clonal T-cell expansion was caused by ivuxolimab. The paper reports the monotherapy dose-escalation portion (N of about 54 patients) of the phase I ivuxolimab trial. Overall study outcomes, separate from this receptor: Which antigens the clonally expanded peripheral T cells were specific for was not determined. Low levels of normalized T-cell clonal expansion were also shown by some nonresponding patients. At doses of 0.1 to 3.0 mg/kg, clonal expansion of both CD4+ and CD8+ blood T cells was observed from baseline to week 6. Partial responders in the 0.1-3.0 mg/kg groups had among the lowest normalized peripheral clonal expansion, especially among CD8+ T cells. After ivuxolimab, expanded clones were on average more numerous among CD8+ T cells than among CD4+ T cells.

The germline V gene provides CDR1 SNHLY and CDR2 FYNNEI. Reading from cysteine to phenylalanine, the CDR3 counts 15 amino acids. Only the CDR3 part of the read is kept: 45 bases, read in frame from the first base. At the junction V is shortened by 5 bases and J by 3 bases; bases outside the gene matches: 6. The sample here was CD4+ or CD8+ T cells sorted from blood, taken in a trial of the OX40 agonist ivuxolimab. The receptor chain draws on TRBV2 and TRBJ1-5, and 8 bases in between align with TRBD1. This sequence was found in an adult with an advanced solid tumor such as melanoma, head and neck, liver or kidney cancer. The sequenced DNA: TGTGCCAGCAGTTTACAGGGGGTACTCAATCAGCCCCAGCATTTT. Its protein is CASSLQGVLNQPQHF.